This T cell receptor (beta chain) was sequenced in a study of T cell responses to AZD1222 COVID-19 vaccine. Notes on the study in general: A rise in Spike-specific TCR breadth and depth followed two AZD1222 doses. Donors in the cohort were predominantly white British and more often female, and clonal diversity was possibly underestimated. Baseline serology detected seropositivity in only 5 or 6 AZD1222 recipients. Nearly half of spike-specific TCRs reportedly target unmutated variant regions.

Note on this clone: As yet, its antigen is unknown.

TCRdb's copy holds only in-frame clones and misses some; the assay was immunoSEQ multiplex PCR. The sample has some 120,000 clones, 88% seen once. The sequence was obtained from an adult in good health. The starting material was peripheral blood, obtained on day 0 of AZD1222 vaccination.

This CDR3 is CASSPTDRTYQPQHF. The CDR3 DNA sequence: TGTGCCAGCAGCCCCACCGACAGAACTTATCAGCCCCAGCATTTT. The chain couples TRBV3-1 (or the pseudogene TRBV3-2) to TRBJ1-5; TRBD1 might be the D (5 bases). Germline loops: CDR1 LGHDT, CDR2 YNNKEL (reference sequence). The CDR3 loop spans 15 amino acids. Trimming left V 4 bases short and J 5 bases short, with 15 bases between.